These 4 T cell receptor beta chains were all obtained from the same sample, sequenced in a study of T cell repertoires in cytomegalovirus infection. TCRdb reprocessed the reads with MiXCR, giving one entry per CDR3 protein. The table includes approximately 990,000 distinct CDR3 sequences, 30% to 40% detected once. No antigen has been identified for these receptors. Sequenced material: cultured CD8+ T cells from PBMCs, taken from culture after CMV antigen stimulation. These TCRs come from a human donor in good health (CMV status not recorded). Some clones in this sample may be carry-over from other donors' samples.

This clonotype has only a few counts. V and J are TRBV7-9 and TRBJ2-2; D remains unclear. This CDR3 is built from 15 residues. V lost 2 bases and J lost 7, with 14 bases in between. The germline V gene has CDR1 SEHNR and CDR2 FQNEAQ (reference sequence). The CDR3 reads CASSLTVFTGGELFF. The CDR3 bases are TGTGCCAGCAGCTTAACGGTCTTCACCGGCGGGGAGCTGTTTTTT. The whole variable domain, remainder taken from reference TRBV7-9 and TRBJ2-2, is DTGVSQNPRHKITKRGQNVTFRCDPISEHNRLYWYRQTLGQGPEFLTYFQNEAQLEKSRLLSDRFSAERPKGSFSTLEIQRTEQGDSAMYLCASSLTVFTGGELFFGEGSRLTVL.

This clonotype was seen many times. The CDR3 DNA sequence: TGTGCCAGCAGCTTAGAAATAGCGGGGGGGTCCTACAATGAGCAGTTCTTC. The encoded protein is CASSLEIAGGSYNEQFF. The V gene is TRBV7-6, the J gene TRBJ2-1; 11 bases line up with TRBD2. CDR3 length: 17 residues. The V gene's germline CDR1 is SGHVS and CDR2 FNYEAQ. V was pared by 1 base and J by 1 base, with 3 bases of the junction left unmatched.

This clonotype occurred once. The chain joins TRBV6-5 to TRBJ2-1, with a tentative D call TRBD2 (6 bases). Looked up from germline, CDR1 is MNHEY and CDR2 is SVGAGI. The CDR3 spans 14 residues. V was clipped by 4 bases and J by 7 bases, with 14 bases between them. CDR3 protein: CASSSLNRGNEQFF. In DNA form, the CDR3 reads TGTGCCAGCAGTTCCCTCAATCGGGGGAATGAGCAGTTCTTC.

This clonotype showed up just a few times. The chain links TRBV7-9 to TRBJ2-7, with TRBD2 identical over 8 bases. Germline CDR1 is SEHNR and CDR2 is FQNEAQ (reference sequence). The CDR3 covers 15 residues. With V trimmed by 5 bases and J by 3 bases, 9 bases remained unmatched. The DNA for the CDR3 is TGTGCCAGCAGCCCCTCGACTAGCGCCCTCTACGAGCAGTACTTC. Its protein is CASSPSTSALYEQYF.